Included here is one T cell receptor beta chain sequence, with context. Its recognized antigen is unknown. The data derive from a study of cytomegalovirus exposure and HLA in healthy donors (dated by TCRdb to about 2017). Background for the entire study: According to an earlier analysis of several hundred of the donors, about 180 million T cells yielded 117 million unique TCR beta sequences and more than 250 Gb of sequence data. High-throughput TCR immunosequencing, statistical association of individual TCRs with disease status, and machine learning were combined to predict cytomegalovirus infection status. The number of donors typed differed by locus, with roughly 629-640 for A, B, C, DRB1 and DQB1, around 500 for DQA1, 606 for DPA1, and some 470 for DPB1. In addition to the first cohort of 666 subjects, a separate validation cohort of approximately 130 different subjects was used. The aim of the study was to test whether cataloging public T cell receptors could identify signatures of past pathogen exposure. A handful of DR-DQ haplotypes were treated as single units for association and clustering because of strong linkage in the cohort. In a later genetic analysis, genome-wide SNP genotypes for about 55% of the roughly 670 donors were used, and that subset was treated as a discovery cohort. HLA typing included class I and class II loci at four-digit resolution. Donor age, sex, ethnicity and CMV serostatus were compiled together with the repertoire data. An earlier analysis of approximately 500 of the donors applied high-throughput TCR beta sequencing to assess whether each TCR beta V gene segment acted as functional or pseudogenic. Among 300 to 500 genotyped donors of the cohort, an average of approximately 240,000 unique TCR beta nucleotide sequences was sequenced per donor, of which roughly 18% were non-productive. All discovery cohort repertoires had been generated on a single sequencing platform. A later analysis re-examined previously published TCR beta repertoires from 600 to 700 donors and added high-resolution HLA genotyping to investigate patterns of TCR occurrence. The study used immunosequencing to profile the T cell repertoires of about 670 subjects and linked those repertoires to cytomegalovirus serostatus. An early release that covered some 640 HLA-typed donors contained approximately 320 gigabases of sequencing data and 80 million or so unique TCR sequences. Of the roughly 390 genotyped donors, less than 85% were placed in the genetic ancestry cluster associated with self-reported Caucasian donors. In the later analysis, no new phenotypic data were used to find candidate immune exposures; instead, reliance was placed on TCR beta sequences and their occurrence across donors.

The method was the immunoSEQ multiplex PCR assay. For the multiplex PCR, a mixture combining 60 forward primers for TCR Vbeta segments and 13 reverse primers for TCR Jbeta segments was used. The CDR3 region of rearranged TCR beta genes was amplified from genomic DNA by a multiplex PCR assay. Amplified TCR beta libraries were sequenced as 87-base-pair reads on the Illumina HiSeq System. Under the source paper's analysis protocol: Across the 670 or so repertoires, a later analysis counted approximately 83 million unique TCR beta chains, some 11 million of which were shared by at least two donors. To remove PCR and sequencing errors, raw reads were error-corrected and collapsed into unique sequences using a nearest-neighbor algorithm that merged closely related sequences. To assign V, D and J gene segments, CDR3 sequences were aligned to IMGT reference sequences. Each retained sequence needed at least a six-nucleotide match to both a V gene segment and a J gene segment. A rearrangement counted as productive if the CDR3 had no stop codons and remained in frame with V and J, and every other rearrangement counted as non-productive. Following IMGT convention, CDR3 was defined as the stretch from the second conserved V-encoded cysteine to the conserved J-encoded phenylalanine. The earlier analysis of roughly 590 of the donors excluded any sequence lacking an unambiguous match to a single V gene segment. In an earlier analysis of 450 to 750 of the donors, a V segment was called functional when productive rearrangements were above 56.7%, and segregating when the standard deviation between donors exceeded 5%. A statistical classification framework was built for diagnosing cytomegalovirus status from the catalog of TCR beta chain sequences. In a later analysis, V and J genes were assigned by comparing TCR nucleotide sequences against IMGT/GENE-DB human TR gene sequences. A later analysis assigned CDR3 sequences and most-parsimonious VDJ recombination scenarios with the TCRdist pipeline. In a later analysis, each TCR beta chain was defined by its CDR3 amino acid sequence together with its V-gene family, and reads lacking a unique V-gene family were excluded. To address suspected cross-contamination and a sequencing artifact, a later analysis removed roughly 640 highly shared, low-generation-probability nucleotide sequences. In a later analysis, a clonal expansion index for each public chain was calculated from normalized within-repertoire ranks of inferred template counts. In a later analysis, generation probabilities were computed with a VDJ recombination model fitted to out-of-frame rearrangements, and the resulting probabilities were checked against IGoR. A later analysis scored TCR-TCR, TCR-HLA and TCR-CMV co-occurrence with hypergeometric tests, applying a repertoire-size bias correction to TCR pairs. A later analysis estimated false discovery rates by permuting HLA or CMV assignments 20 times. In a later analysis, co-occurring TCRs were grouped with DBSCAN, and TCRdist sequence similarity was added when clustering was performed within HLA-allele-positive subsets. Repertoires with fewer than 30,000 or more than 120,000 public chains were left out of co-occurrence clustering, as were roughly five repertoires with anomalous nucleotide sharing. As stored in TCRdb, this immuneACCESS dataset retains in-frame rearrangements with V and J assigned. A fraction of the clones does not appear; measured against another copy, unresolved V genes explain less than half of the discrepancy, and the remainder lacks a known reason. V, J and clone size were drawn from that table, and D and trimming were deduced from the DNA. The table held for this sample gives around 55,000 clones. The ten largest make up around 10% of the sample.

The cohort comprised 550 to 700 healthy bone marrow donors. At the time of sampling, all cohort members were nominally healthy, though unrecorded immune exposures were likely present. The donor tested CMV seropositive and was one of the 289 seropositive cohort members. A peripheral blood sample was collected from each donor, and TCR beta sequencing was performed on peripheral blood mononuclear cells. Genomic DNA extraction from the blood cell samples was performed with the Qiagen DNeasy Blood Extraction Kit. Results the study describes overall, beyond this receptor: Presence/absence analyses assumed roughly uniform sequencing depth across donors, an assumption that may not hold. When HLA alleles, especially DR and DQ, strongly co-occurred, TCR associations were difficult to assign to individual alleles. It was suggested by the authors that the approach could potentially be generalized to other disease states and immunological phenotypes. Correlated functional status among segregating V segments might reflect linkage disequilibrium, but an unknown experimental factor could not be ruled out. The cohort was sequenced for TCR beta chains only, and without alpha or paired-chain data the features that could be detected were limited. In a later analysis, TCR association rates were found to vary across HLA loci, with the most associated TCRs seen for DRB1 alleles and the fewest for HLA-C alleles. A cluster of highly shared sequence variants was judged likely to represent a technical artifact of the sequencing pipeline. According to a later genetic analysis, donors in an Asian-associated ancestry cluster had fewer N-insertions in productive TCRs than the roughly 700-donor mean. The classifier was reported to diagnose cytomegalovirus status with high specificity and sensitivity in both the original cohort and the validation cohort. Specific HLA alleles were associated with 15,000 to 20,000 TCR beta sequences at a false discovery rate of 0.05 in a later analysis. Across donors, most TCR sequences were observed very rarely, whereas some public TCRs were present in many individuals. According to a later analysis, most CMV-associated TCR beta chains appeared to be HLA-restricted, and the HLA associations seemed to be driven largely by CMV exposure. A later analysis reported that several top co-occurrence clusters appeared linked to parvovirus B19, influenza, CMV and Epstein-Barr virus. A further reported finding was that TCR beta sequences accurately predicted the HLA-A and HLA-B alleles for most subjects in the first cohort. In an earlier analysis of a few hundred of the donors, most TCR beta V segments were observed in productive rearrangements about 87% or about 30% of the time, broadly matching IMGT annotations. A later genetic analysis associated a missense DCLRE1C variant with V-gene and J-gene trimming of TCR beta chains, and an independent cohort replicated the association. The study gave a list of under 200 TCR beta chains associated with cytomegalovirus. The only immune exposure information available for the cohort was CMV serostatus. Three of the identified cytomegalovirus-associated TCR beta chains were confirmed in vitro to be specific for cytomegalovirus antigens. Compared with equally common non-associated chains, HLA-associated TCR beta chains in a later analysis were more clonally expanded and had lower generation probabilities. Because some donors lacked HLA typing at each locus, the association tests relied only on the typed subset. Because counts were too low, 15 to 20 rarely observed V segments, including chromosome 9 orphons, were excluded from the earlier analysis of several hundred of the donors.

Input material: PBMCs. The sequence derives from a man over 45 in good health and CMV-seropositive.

The nucleotides read TGCGCCAGCAGCCAAGATCCCGAAAGAGCTAACTATGGCTACACCTTC. The encoded protein is CASSQDPERANYGYTF. This chain joins TRBV4-3 to TRBJ1-2; the D gene lacks a confident call. The junction shows trimming of 0 bases on V and 0 bases on J, plus 11 bases between the germline ends. The germline V gene specifies LGHNA as CDR1 and YSLEER as CDR2. The CDR3 sequence holds 16 residues, the cysteine and phenylalanine included. Just CDR3 DNA is preserved here, 48 bases in frame from base 1.